Listed below are T cell receptor beta chains from one sample, sequenced in a study of cytomegalovirus exposure and HLA in healthy donors. Generated by immunoSEQ multiplex PCR, the TCRdb table keeps only in-frame clones and is missing some. Here the sample spans fewer than 150,000 clones, around three quarters being singletons. Source material: PBMCs. These TCRs come from a woman between 35 and 50 years old in good health and CMV-seropositive. Both conserved end residues are part of each CDR3. D genes are given only for firm matches. Clone size appears in some rows only: once, few, many, or a class for an expanded clone.

clone size | D gene | J gene | V gene | CDR3 DNA | CDR3 protein
. | . | TRBJ1-3 | TRBV7-6 | TGTGCCAGCAGCTTACGACAGGCGAACTCTGGAAACACCATATATTTT | CASSLRQANSGNTIYF
. | TRBD2 | TRBJ2-2 | TRBV6-5 | TGTGCCAGCAGCACTAGCGGGAGGAAGGGGGAGCTGTTTTTT | CASSTSGRKGELFF
. | . | TRBJ2-7 | TRBV5-6 | TGTGCCAGCAGCTTGCGGGCGGGACTTAAACACTACGAGCAGTACTTC | CASSLRAGLKHYEQYF
. | . | TRBJ1-5 | TRBV7-2 | TGTGCCAGCAGCTTAGGTACGGGGAATCAGCCCCAGCATTTT | CASSLGTGNQPQHF
once | . | TRBJ2-7 | TRBV10-3 | TGTGCCATCAAGAGTGGGAGCGGCGAGCAGTACTTC | CAIKSGSGEQYF
. | TRBD2 | TRBJ2-1 | TRBV6-5 | TGTGCCAGCAGAACCATAGCGGGAGGTTACAATGAGCAGTTCTTC | CASRTIAGGYNEQFF
. | TRBD1 | TRBJ1-4 | TRBV18 | TGTGCCAGCTCACCCACAGGGGGCAATGAAAAACTGTTTTTT | CASSPTGGNEKLFF
once | . | TRBJ2-3 | TRBV4-1 | TGCGCCAGCAGCCAAGATGGCGGAACTAGCAGGATTGCAGATACGCAGTATTTT | CASSQDGGTSRIADTQYF
. | TRBD2 | TRBJ2-7 | TRBV19 | TGTGCCAGTAGCCAAAGCGGGGTCCCCTACGAGCAGTACTTC | CASSQSGVPYEQYF
. | TRBD1 | TRBJ2-7 | TRBV27 | TGTGCCAGCAGTCGACAGGGGGCGGACGAGCAGTACTTC | CASSRQGADEQYF
few | TRBD2 | TRBJ2-7 | TRBV6-1 | TGTGCCAGCAGACCTAGCGGGGGGGCGTACGAGCAGTACTTC | CASRPSGGAYEQYF
. | TRBD2 | TRBJ2-1 | TRBV9 | TGTGCCAGCAGCCCGCTTAGCGGGGGGGCCCACAATGAGCAGTTCTTC | CASSPLSGGAHNEQFF
. | . | TRBJ2-5 | TRBV6-5 | TGTGCCAGCAGTTACGGTAGAGTAGAGACCCAGTACTTC | CASSYGRVETQYF
. | TRBD1 | TRBJ1-1 | TRBV14 | TGTGCCAGCAGCCTGACAGGGTTGAACACTGAAGCTTTCTTT | CASSLTGLNTEAFF
once | . | TRBJ1-6 | TRBV5-6 | TGTGCCAGCAGCTTGGGGTCAGGACTCTCCAATTCACCCCTCCACTTT | CASSLGSGLSNSPLHF
few | . | TRBJ1-1 | TRBV5-1 | TGCGCCAGCAGCTTGGGCGGTCACACTGAAGCTTTCTTT | CASSLGGHTEAFF
. | . | TRBJ2-7 | TRBV27 | TGTGCCAGCAGCCGGGACATATCATACGAGCAGTACTTC | CASSRDISYEQYF
. | . | TRBJ1-2 | TRBV6-5 | TGTGCCAGCAGTTACAAGCTGTCAGGGTTCGGGGGCTACACCTTC | CASSYKLSGFGGYTF
. | . | TRBJ2-7 | TRBV10-3 | TGTGCCATCAGTGAGTCGCAGGGGACAGAGCAGTACTTC | CAISESQGTEQYF
. | . | TRBJ2-3 | TRBV23-1 | TGCGCCAGCAGTCAATTTACGGGGGAAGCAGATACGCAGTATTTT | CASSQFTGEADTQYF
. | TRBD2 | TRBJ2-7 | TRBV4-2 | TGTGCCAGCAGCCGGGAGCGGGAGGCATCCTACGAGCAGTACTTC | CASSREREASYEQYF
. | TRBD1 | TRBJ1-2 | TRBV7-6 | TGTGCCAGCAGCTCGAAACAGGGGGCGAGTTATGGCTACACCTTC | CASSSKQGASYGYTF
. | . | TRBJ1-2 | TRBV14 | TGTGCCAGCAGCCAAGATCTGGACAGAGTGACCTACACCTTC | CASSQDLDRVTYTF
. | TRBD2 | TRBJ2-2 | TRBV23-1 | TGCGCCAGCAGTCCCCTCTGGGGGGAGCGGGGAAACACCGGGGAGCTGTTTTTT | CASSPLWGERGNTGELFF
. | . | TRBJ1-5 | TRBV7-9 | TGTGCCAGCAGCTTAGTTCAGGGGTTGTTGGAACAGCCCCAGCATTTT | CASSLVQGLLEQPQHF
once | TRBD1 | TRBJ1-1 | TRBV5-1 | TGCGCCAGCAGCTCTGACAGGGGAGGGACTGAAGCTTTCTTT | CASSSDRGGTEAFF
. | TRBD1 | TRBJ1-1 | TRBV7-3 | TGTGCCAGCAGCTCCAACAGGGGGACTGAAGCTTTCTTT | CASSSNRGTEAFF
few | . | TRBJ1-1 | TRBV5-1 | TGCGCCAGCAGCGCCCCTGGGGGACTTGAAGCTTTCTTT | CASSAPGGLEAFF
once | . | TRBJ2-2 | TRBV19 | TGTGCCAGTAGCCACCGAGGAGGGGAGCTGTTTTTT | CASSHRGGELFF
few | TRBD1 | TRBJ1-1 | TRBV6-1 | TGTGCCAGCAGTGGGATGGACAGGGGATACACTGAAGCTTTCTTT | CASSGMDRGYTEAFF
. | TRBD1 | TRBJ2-1 | TRBV7-9 | TGTGCCAGCAGCTTAGGCTTCGGGACAGCCTACAATGAGCAGTTCTTC | CASSLGFGTAYNEQFF
. | . | TRBJ1-2 | TRBV7-3 | TGTGCCAGCAGCCCATCGGGAGGGGACTATGGCTACACCTTC | CASSPSGGDYGYTF
. | . | TRBJ1-5 | TRBV2 | TGTGCCAGCAACGGGTTCTCAAGCAATCAGCCCCAGCATTTT | CASNGFSSNQPQHF
. | . | TRBJ2-2 | TRBV14 | TGTGCCAGCAGCCCTAAGTTCTCCACCGGGGAGCTGTTTTTT | CASSPKFSTGELFF
. | . | TRBJ2-4 | TRBV29-1 | TGCAGCGTAGGGGAGGAGTACATTCAGTACTTC | CSVGEEYIQYF
. | . | TRBJ2-3 | TRBV19 | TGTGCCAGTAGTCTCACGGGAGATACGCAGTATTTT | CASSLTGDTQYF
. | TRBD1 | TRBJ1-2 | TRBV5-1 | TGCGCCAGCAGCTTTTCACCGGGACAGGGATTCTCCTATGGCTACACCTTC | CASSFSPGQGFSYGYTF
once | TRBD1 | TRBJ1-6 | TRBV4-1 | TGCGCCAGCAGCCAAGTAGGGACAGGGGGTTCACCCCTCCACTTT | CASSQVGTGGSPLHF
. | TRBD2 | TRBJ2-3 | TRBV29-1 | TGCAGCGCACCGACTAGCGGGGATACGCAGTATTTT | CSAPTSGDTQYF
. | . | TRBJ2-1 | TRBV6-1 | TGTGCCAGCAGTGCCCCGCGACAGGCTCGGAATGAGCAGTTCTTC | CASSAPRQARNEQFF
. | TRBD2 | TRBJ2-2 | TRBV7-3 | TGTGCCAGCAGCCGGCTAGCGGGCGGACTCGGGGAGCTGTTTTTT | CASSRLAGGLGELFF